This entry describes one TCR beta chain. Its target is unknown. The PCR had 60 Vbeta and 13 Jbeta primers. Sequenced by immunoSEQ multiplex PCR; TCRdb stores in-frame clones only, minus some. The data contain some 200,000 clones, about 81% of them seen just once; the ten biggest clones take up around 6%. The V gene lost 0 bases and the J gene lost 0 bases, with 5 bases spanning the gap. The CDR3 loop spans 14 amino acids. Germline CDR1 reads LGHNA; CDR2 reads YSLEER. This sample was taken from a study of cytomegalovirus exposure and HLA in healthy donors. Whole-study results and caveats: Some V segments could not be told apart, so they were left out, TRBV6-2 and TRBV6-3 among them. Using the classifier, cytomegalovirus status was reportedly diagnosed with high specificity and sensitivity.

The sequencing input was PBMCs. The chain uses TRBV4-3 and TRBJ1-1; D gene unclear. The clonotype was recovered from a woman aged 45-65 years in good health and CMV-seropositive. In DNA, the CDR3 is TGCGCCAGCAGCCAAGATTCCATGAACACTGAAGCTTTCTTT. Translating it yields CASSQDSMNTEAFF.